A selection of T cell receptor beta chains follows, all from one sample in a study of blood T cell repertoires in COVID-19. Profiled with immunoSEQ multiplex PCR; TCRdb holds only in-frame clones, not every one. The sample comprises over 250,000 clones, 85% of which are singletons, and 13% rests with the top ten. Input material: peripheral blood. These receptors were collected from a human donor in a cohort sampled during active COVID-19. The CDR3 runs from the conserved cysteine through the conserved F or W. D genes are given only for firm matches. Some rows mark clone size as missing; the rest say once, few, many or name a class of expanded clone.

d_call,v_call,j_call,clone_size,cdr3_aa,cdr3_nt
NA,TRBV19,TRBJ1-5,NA,CASSWEGGNNQPQHF,TGTGCCAGTAGTTGGGAGGGAGGAAACAATCAGCCCCAGCATTTT
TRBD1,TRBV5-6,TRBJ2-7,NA,CASSLLPGQGFFHEQYF,TGTGCCAGCAGTTTGCTGCCGGGACAGGGGTTTTTTCACGAGCAGTACTTC
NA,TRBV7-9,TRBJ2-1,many,CASSPYSEQFF,TGTGCCAGCAGCCCGTACAGTGAGCAGTTCTTC
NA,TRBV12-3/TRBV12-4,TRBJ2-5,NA,CASRATGQETQYF,TGTGCCAGCAGAGCGACGGGACAAGAGACCCAGTACTTC
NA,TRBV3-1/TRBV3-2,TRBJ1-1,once,CASSHGKNTEAFF,TGTGCCAGCAGCCACGGGAAGAACACTGAAGCTTTCTTT
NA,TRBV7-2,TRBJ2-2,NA,CASSFVGELFF,TGTGCCAGCAGCTTCGTCGGGGAGCTGTTTTTT
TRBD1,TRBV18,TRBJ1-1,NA,CASSPRGLLTEAFF,TGTGCCAGCTCACCAAGGGGGCTCTTAACTGAAGCTTTCTTT
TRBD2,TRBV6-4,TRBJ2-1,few,CASSDGREGYEQFF,TGTGCCAGCAGTGACGGGCGGGAGGGGTATGAGCAGTTCTTC
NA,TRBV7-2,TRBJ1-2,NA,CASSPSYTYTF,TGTGCCAGCAGCCCCTCGTACACCTACACCTTC
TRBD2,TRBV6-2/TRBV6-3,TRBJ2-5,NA,CASSWGGPQETQYF,TGTGCCAGCAGTTGGGGGGGACCCCAAGAGACCCAGTACTTC
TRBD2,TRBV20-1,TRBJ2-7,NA,CSASGTTSGYEQYF,TGCAGTGCTAGTGGGACTACCAGCGGGTACGAGCAGTACTTC
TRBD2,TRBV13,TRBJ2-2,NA,CASSLGLSAGGNTGELFF,TGTGCCAGCAGCCTGGGGCTTTCTGCGGGAGGGAACACCGGGGAGCTGTTTTTT
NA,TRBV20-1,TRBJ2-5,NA,CSARPLETQYF,TGCAGTGCTAGACCCTTGGAGACCCAGTACTTC
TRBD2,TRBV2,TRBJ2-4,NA,CASKREGTLAKNIQYF,TGTGCCAGCAAGCGGGAGGGGACCTTAGCCAAAAACATTCAGTACTTC
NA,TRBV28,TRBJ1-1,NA,CASSQQPNTEAFF,TGTGCCAGCAGTCAACAGCCGAACACTGAAGCTTTCTTT
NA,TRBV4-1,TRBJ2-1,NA,CASSQDPSISNEQFF,TGCGCCAGCAGCCAAGATCCTTCGATCAGTAATGAGCAGTTCTTC
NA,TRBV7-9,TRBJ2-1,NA,CASSPRVRVVNEQFF,TGTGCCAGCAGCCCCCGAGTCAGGGTAGTTAATGAGCAGTTCTTC
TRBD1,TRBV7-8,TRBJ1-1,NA,CASSSTGTGEAFF,TGTGCCAGCAGCTCCACCGGGACAGGAGAAGCTTTCTTT
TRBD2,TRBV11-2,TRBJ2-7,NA,CASSLATSGTSYEQYF,TGTGCCAGCAGCTTAGCAACCTCCGGGACTAGCTACGAGCAGTACTTC
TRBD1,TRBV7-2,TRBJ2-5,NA,CASSASRGLETQYF,TGTGCCAGCAGCGCTTCGAGGGGGCTAGAGACCCAGTACTTC
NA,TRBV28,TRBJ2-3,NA,CASGGSTDTQYF,TGTGCCAGCGGGGGGAGCACAGATACGCAGTATTTT
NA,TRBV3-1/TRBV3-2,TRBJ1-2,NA,CASSRHRVGGYTF,TGTGCCAGCAGCCGCCACAGGGTTGGCGGCTACACCTTC
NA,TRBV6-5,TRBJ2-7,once,CASSPGLNYEQYF,TGTGCCAGCAGTCCGGGTCTTAACTACGAGCAGTACTTC
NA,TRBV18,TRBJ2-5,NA,CASSEGFQETQYF,TGTGCCAGCTCCGAGGGATTCCAAGAGACCCAGTACTTC
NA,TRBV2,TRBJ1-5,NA,CASRAGQPNQPQHF,TGTGCCAGCAGGGCCGGACAGCCCAATCAGCCCCAGCATTTT
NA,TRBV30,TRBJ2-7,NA,CAWTYDRNEQYF,TGTGCCTGGACGTACGACAGGAACGAGCAGTACTTC
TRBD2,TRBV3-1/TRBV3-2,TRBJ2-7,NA,CASSQDGRAYEQYF,TGTGCCAGCAGCCAAGACGGGAGGGCCTACGAGCAGTACTTC
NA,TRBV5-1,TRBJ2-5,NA,CASSLGTKQETQYF,TGCGCCAGCAGCTTGGGGACTAAGCAAGAGACCCAGTACTTC
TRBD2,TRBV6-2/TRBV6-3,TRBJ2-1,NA,CASSYGDPRLAGSDNEQFF,TGTGCCAGCAGTTACGGGGATCCTCGACTAGCGGGGTCAGACAATGAGCAGTTCTTC
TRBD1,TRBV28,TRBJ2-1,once,CASAQQGEQFF,TGTGCCAGCGCCCAACAGGGGGAGCAGTTCTTC
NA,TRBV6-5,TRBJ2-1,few,CASSSTLGASYNEQFF,TGTGCCAGCAGTTCAACATTAGGGGCGTCCTACAATGAGCAGTTCTTC
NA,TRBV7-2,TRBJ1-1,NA,CASSPRGFEAFF,TGTGCCAGCAGCCCCAGAGGTTTTGAAGCTTTCTTT
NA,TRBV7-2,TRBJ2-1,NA,CASSLDWRNIAEQFF,TGTGCCAGCAGCCTGGACTGGCGCAATATAGCGGAGCAGTTCTTC
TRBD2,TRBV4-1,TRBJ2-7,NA,CASSQDLGASGNGRYEQYF,TGCGCCAGCAGCCAAGATCTTGGGGCTAGCGGGAATGGGCGCTACGAGCAGTACTTC
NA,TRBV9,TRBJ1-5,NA,CASSVDANQPQHF,TGTGCCAGCAGCGTAGATGCGAATCAGCCCCAGCATTTT
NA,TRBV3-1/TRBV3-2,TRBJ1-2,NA,CASSQDSGFPRGGYTF,TGTGCCAGCAGCCAAGATTCAGGCTTTCCCAGGGGTGGCTACACCTTC
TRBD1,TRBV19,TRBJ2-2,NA,CAIQTGTGIAGELFF,TGTGCCATCCAAACCGGGACAGGGATCGCCGGGGAGCTGTTTTTT
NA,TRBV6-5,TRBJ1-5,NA,CASSYSGSQPQHF,TGTGCCAGCAGTTATTCGGGGTCTCAGCCCCAGCATTTT
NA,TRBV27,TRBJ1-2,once,CASRPGYLLYGYTF,TGTGCCAGCAGGCCGGGATATCTACTCTATGGCTACACCTTC
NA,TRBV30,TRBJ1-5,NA,CAWSEGILGHQPQHF,TGTGCCTGGAGTGAGGGGATACTTGGCCATCAGCCCCAGCATTTT